This T cell receptor (beta chain) was sequenced for a study of cytomegalovirus exposure and HLA in healthy donors. The V end lost 4 bases, the J end lost 2 bases, and 12 bases lay between the germline ends. CDR3 length equals 14 residues. Germline V gene data show CDR1 as SNHLY and CDR2 as FYNNEI. The PCR employed 60 Vbeta primers together with 13 Jbeta primers. Some clones are missing from TCRdb's copy, which holds only in-frame ones; the method was immunoSEQ multiplex PCR. The sample shows 250,000 to 350,000 clones, 75% to 90% of them seen only once. Sequenced input: PBMCs. The TCR sequence derives from a man in his forties in good health and CMV-seropositive. The chain joins TRBV2 to TRBJ2-7, with D possibly TRBD1 on 5 matching bases. The CDR3 nucleotides are TGTGCCAGCAGTGCTTTCAGGGAACCCTACGAGCAGTACTTC. Its translation is CASSAFREPYEQYF.